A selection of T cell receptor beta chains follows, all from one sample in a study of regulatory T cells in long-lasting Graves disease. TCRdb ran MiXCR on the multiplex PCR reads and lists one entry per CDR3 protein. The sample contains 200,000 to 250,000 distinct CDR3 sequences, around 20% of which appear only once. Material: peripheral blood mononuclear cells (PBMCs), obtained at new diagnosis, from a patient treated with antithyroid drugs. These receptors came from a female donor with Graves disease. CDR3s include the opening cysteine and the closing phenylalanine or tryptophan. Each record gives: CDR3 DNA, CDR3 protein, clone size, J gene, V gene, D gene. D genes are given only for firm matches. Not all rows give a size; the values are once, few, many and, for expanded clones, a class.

TGCGCCAGCAGCTTGGAGGAGGCTTTGAACACTGAAGCTTTCTTT | CASSLEEALNTEAFF | - | TRBJ1-1 | TRBV5-1 | -
TGTGCCAGCAGCTTACCCCGACAGGGGGAAGGTGGCTACACCTTC | CASSLPRQGEGGYTF | many | TRBJ1-2 | TRBV11-2 | TRBD1
TGCAGTGCTAGAGAGGTGGGTTACGAGCAGTACTTC | CSAREVGYEQYF | - | TRBJ2-7 | TRBV20-1 | -
TGTGCCAGCAGTGGACAGAAGCGTAGGCAGTACTTC | CASSGQKRRQYF | many | TRBJ2-7 | TRBV12-3/TRBV12-4 | -
TGTGCCAGCAGCTTGGGTTTTGGGGCCGGAGATACGCAGTATTTT | CASSLGFGAGDTQYF | many | TRBJ2-3 | TRBV5-6 | -
TGTGCCAGCGGAACGACTAGCGGGGGGGCAGATACGCAGTATTTT | CASGTTSGGADTQYF | many | TRBJ2-3 | TRBV28 | TRBD2
TGCAGTGCTACCCAGGGAACCACAGATACGCAGTATTTT | CSATQGTTDTQYF | many | TRBJ2-3 | TRBV20-1 | -
TGTGCCAGCAGTTTCCTAGGGGCGCGGGGCTACGCCTTC | CASSFLGARGYAF | - | TRBJ1-2 | TRBV12-3/TRBV12-4 | -
TGTGCCAGCAGTTACTACGGGGGGCGGGATGAAGCTTTCTTT | CASSYYGGRDEAFF | - | TRBJ1-1 | TRBV6-5 | -
TGTGCCAGCAGCTTTGCTGGGGCTGACACCGGGGAGCTGTTTTTT | CASSFAGADTGELFF | few | TRBJ2-2 | TRBV7-6 | -
TGCGCCAGCAGCTTGGCGTGGACTAGCGGGTACGAGCAGTACTTC | CASSLAWTSGYEQYF | few | TRBJ2-7 | TRBV5-1 | TRBD2
TGTGCCAGCCAACAGGGCTTGGGCACAGATACGCAGTATTTT | CASQQGLGTDTQYF | many | TRBJ2-3 | TRBV2 | -
TGCAGTGCTAGCGGAACAGGCGCTGGGGCCAACGTCCTGACTTTC | CSASGTGAGANVLTF | many | TRBJ2-6 | TRBV20-1 | -
TGTGCCAGCAGCTTAGACAGGGGAAGGGGCGGGGAGCTGTTTTTT | CASSLDRGRGGELFF | many | TRBJ2-2 | TRBV7-2 | TRBD1
TGTGCCAGTAGGCAGACAGGGGGCAATCAGCCCCAGCATTTT | CASRQTGGNQPQHF | few | TRBJ1-5 | TRBV19 | TRBD1
TGTGCCAGTAGTACCCGTCGTGGGGTCGGCAGCGGGACGGTATTGGAGCAGTTCTTC | CASSTRRGVGSGTVLEQFF | many | TRBJ2-1 | TRBV19 | TRBD2
TGTGCCAGCAGTAACGGACTAGCGGGATTAACACCCTCCTACAATGAGCAGTTCTTC | CASSNGLAGLTPSYNEQFF | many | TRBJ2-1 | TRBV5-6 | TRBD2
TGTGCCAGCAGGACGAAGGTAGCGGGGCAAGAAAAACTGTTTTTT | CASRTKVAGQEKLFF | - | TRBJ1-4 | TRBV25-1 | -
TGCAGTGCTAGAGATGGGCGGGAGAACACCGGGGAGCTGTTTTTT | CSARDGRENTGELFF | - | TRBJ2-2 | TRBV20-1 | -
TGTGCCAGCAGCCAAAGGACAGGGGCTTTCTATGGCTACACCTTC | CASSQRTGAFYGYTF | many | TRBJ1-2 | TRBV3-1 | TRBD1
TGTGCCAGCAGCCGAGACAGGGGGCTCGGAGATACGCAGTATTTT | CASSRDRGLGDTQYF | - | TRBJ2-3 | TRBV7-2 | TRBD1
TGTGCCAGTATATCTAGCGGGGGGGCCGATACGCAGTATTTT | CASISSGGADTQYF | - | TRBJ2-3 | TRBV19 | TRBD2
TGCGCCAGCAGCCAAGAGTCGAGCAGAAGCTCCTACGAGCAGTACTTC | CASSQESSRSSYEQYF | many | TRBJ2-7 | TRBV7-2 | -
TGTGCCAGCAGTGGGATTGGGCGGGGGGCCGCTAATGAGCAGTTCTTC | CASSGIGRGAANEQFF | many | TRBJ2-1 | TRBV28 | TRBD2
TGTGCCAGCAGTTATCTGACAGGGGGCACAGACCTCAAAGAGACCCAGTACTTC | CASSYLTGGTDLKETQYF | many | TRBJ2-5 | TRBV6-5 | TRBD1
TGTGCCAGCAGCCAACTTCGGACGGCAGGGAAACTGTTTTTT | CASSQLRTAGKLFF | - | TRBJ1-4 | TRBV14 | -
TGTGCCAGCAGTGAAGGGACAGGGAGGGAGACCCAGTACTTC | CASSEGTGRETQYF | many | TRBJ2-5 | TRBV5-6 | TRBD1
TGCGCCAGCAGCCAAGAGCCGGCCTACGAGCAGTACTTC | CASSQEPAYEQYF | many | TRBJ2-7 | TRBV4-1 | -
TGCGCCAGCAGCCAAGATTCGGACGGGACAGGGACCCTGATACGGCACAATGAGCAGTTCTTC | CASSQDSDGTGTLIRHNEQFF | - | TRBJ2-1 | TRBV4-3 | TRBD1
TGTGCCAGTAGTACCCCCGGGACAAGCAATCAGCCCCAGCATTTT | CASSTPGTSNQPQHF | once | TRBJ1-5 | TRBV19 | -
TGTGCCAGCAGCCGATCCCTCTTAGCGGGGGGGCCCGAGACCCAGTACTTC | CASSRSLLAGGPETQYF | many | TRBJ2-5 | TRBV3-1 | TRBD2
TGTGCCAGTAGTTTTGATACTCTTGTGGCGGATACGCAGTATTTT | CASSFDTLVADTQYF | - | TRBJ2-3 | TRBV19 | -
TGTGCCAGCACGCACAGGGGACCCTACGAGCAGTACTTC | CASTHRGPYEQYF | many | TRBJ2-7 | TRBV7-2 | TRBD1
TGTGCCAGCGGGGTCTTCCTCACAGATACGCAGTATTTT | CASGVFLTDTQYF | many | TRBJ2-3 | TRBV7-2 | -
TGCAGTGCCACCGGACTAGCGGGAAGGGCAGATACGCAGTATTTT | CSATGLAGRADTQYF | many | TRBJ2-3 | TRBV20-1 | TRBD2
TGTGCCAGCAGCCCCGGGGTCGGACAGGGGCGCGAGCAGTACTTC | CASSPGVGQGREQYF | many | TRBJ2-7 | TRBV7-2 | TRBD1
TGTGCCAGCAGCCAAGATATACGGATAGCGGGGGCCTACGAGCAGTACTTC | CASSQDIRIAGAYEQYF | few | TRBJ2-7 | TRBV3-1 | TRBD2
TGTGCCAGCCGACCCACTACGAACACCATATATTTT | CASRPTTNTIYF | few | TRBJ1-3 | TRBV6-2/TRBV6-3 | -
TGCAGTGCTAAGACAGGGACTAGCGGGAGTGGCAACGAGCAGTACTTC | CSAKTGTSGSGNEQYF | many | TRBJ2-7 | TRBV20-1 | TRBD2
TGTGCCAGCAGCTTAGAGGGGACGACTGAAGCTCTCTTT | CASSLEGTTEALF | few | TRBJ1-1 | TRBV11-2 | -
TGCGCCAGCAGCTTGTGGACAGAAAACAAAGAGACCCAGTACTTC | CASSLWTENKETQYF | many | TRBJ2-5 | TRBV5-1 | -
TGTGCCAGCAGCCTGGACAGGGCAGAGACCCAGTACTTC | CASSLDRAETQYF | many | TRBJ2-5 | TRBV7-8 | TRBD1
TGTGCCAGCAGTCGACGCTTTACTAGCGGGGGCAGAACAGATACGCAGTATTTT | CASSRRFTSGGRTDTQYF | many | TRBJ2-3 | TRBV6-2/TRBV6-3 | TRBD2
TGCAGTGCTAGGCCCCCCTTTTCGGGCAATCAGCCCCAGCATTTT | CSARPPFSGNQPQHF | many | TRBJ1-5 | TRBV20-1 | -
TGTGCCAGCAGAGGGGGACAGACAATCTCAGAGACCCAGTACTTC | CASRGGQTISETQYF | many | TRBJ2-5 | TRBV5-6 | TRBD1
TGCGCCAGCAGATCCGGGACAGGGACTCTCAATGAGCAGTTCTTC | CASRSGTGTLNEQFF | many | TRBJ2-1 | TRBV5-1 | TRBD1
TGCAGTGCTAGGCCAACAGGCTCCTCGGGGGCAGATACGCAGTATTTT | CSARPTGSSGADTQYF | many | TRBJ2-3 | TRBV20-1 | -
TGTGCCAGCAGGGCCACAGGGGCGAACACCGGGGAGCTGTTTTTT | CASRATGANTGELFF | many | TRBJ2-2 | TRBV2 | TRBD1
TGTGCCAGCACCCGCTCTGGGGCCAACGTCCTGACTTTC | CASTRSGANVLTF | many | TRBJ2-6 | TRBV12-3/TRBV12-4 | -
TGTGCCAGTAGCCCAAGGGGGGCTGGGGCCAACGTCCTGACTTTC | CASSPRGAGANVLTF | - | TRBJ2-6 | TRBV19 | -
TGTGCCAGCAGCGTAGGCCCGGGGGCTATCTACGAGCAGTACTTC | CASSVGPGAIYEQYF | few | TRBJ2-7 | TRBV9 | -
TGCGCCAGCAGCTCCGGGACTCGAACAGATACGCAGTATTTT | CASSSGTRTDTQYF | many | TRBJ2-3 | TRBV5-1 | -
TGCGCCAGCAGCCGGACAGGGGAGTACGAGCAGTACTTC | CASSRTGEYEQYF | many | TRBJ2-7 | TRBV5-1 | TRBD1
TGTGCCAGCAGGCGGGCTAGCGGGACCACAGATACGCAGTATTTT | CASRRASGTTDTQYF | - | TRBJ2-3 | TRBV12-3/TRBV12-4 | TRBD2